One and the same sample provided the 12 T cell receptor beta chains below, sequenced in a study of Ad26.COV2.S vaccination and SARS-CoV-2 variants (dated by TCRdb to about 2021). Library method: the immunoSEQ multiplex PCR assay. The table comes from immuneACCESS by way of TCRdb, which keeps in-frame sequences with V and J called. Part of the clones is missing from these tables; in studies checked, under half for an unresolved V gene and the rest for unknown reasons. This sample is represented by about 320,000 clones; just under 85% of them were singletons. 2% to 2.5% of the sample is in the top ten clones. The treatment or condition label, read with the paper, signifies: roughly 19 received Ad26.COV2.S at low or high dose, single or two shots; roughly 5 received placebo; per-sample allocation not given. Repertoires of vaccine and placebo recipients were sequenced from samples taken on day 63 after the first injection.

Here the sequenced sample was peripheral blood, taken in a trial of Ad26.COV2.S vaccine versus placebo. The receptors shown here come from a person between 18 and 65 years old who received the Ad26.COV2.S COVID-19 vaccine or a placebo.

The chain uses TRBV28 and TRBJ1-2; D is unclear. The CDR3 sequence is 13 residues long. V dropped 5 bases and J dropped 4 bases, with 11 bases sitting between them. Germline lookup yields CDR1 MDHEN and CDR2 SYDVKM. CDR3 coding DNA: TGTGCCAGCAGTCTCCCGCAGGCCTATGGCTACACCTTC. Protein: CASSLPQAYGYTF.

In nucleotides, the CDR3 is TGTGCCAGCAGCTTGGACGGGACAGGTTGGTACGAGCAGTACTTC. It encodes CASSLDGTGWYEQYF. J is TRBJ2-7 and V is TRBV5-6; TRBD1 matches at 8 bases. The ends lost 0 bases at V and 4 bases at J; junction bases unmatched: 6. The CDR3 runs to 15 residues. Germline values: CDR1 SGHDT, CDR2 YYEEEE.

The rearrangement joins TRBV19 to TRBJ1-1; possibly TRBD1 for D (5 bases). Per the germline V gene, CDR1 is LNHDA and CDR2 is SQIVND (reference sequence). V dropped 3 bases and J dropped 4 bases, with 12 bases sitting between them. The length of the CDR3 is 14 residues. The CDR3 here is CASSIGSGSTEAFF. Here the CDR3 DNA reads TGTGCCAGTAGTATTGGTTCAGGGTCCACTGAAGCTTTCTTT.

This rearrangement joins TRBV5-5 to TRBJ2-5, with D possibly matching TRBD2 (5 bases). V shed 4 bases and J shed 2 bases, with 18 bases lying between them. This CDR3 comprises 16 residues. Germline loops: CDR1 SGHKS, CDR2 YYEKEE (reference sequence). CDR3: CASSPRARNGQETQYF. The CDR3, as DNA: TGTGCCAGCAGCCCGAGGGCCCGAAATGGTCAAGAGACCCAGTACTTC.

In DNA form, the CDR3 reads TGTGCCACCAGTGATTTGGGCAGGGCTAGGCAGTATTTT. It yields the protein CATSDLGRARQYF. The chain has TRBV24-1 and TRBJ2-3; D is perhaps TRBD1 (5 bases). Trimming left V 0 bases short and J 11 bases short, with 11 bases between. The CDR3 sequence is 13 residues long. CDR1 is KGHDR, CDR2 SFDVKD, per germline.

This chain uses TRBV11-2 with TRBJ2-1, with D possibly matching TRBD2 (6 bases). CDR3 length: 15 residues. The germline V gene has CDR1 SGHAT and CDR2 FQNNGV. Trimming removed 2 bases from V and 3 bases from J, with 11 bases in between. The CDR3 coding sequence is TGTGCCAGCAGCTTAATACGGGGGTACTACAATGAGCAGTTCTTC. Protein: CASSLIRGYYNEQFF.

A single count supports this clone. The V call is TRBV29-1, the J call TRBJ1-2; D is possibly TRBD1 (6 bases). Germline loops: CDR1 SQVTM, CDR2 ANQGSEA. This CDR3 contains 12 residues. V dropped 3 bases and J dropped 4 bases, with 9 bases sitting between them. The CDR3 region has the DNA TGCAGCGTTGACGACAGGCTCTATGGCTACACCTTC. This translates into CSVDDRLYGYTF.

This CDR3 reads CASSWDTGASYNEQFF. The CDR3 bases are TGTGCCAGCAGCTGGGATACAGGAGCATCCTACAATGAGCAGTTCTTC. The V call is TRBV7-9, the J call TRBJ2-1; a possible D gene is TRBD1 (5 bases). Germline CDR1 SEHNR, CDR2 FQNEAQ (reference sequence). With 4 bases removed from V and 1 base from J, the gap between germline ends came to 14 bases. The length of the CDR3 is 16 residues. The variable domain in full, completed from reference TRBV7-9 and TRBJ2-1, reads DTGVSQNPRHKITKRGQNVTFRCDPISEHNRLYWYRQTLGQGPEFLTYFQNEAQLEKSRLLSDRFSAERPKGSFSTLEIQRTEQGDSAMYLCASSWDTGASYNEQFFGPGTRLTVL.

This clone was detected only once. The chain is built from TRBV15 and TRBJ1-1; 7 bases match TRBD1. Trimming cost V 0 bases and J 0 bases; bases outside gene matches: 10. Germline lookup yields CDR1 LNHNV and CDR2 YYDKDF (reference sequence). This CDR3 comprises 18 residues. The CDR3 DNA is TGTGCCACCAGCAGAGATGGGTCAGGGGGAAGAATGAACACTGAAGCTTTCTTT. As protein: CATSRDGSGGRMNTEAFF.

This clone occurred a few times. The CDR3 sequence: CASSVPSGGNTQYF. The CDR3 DNA is TGTGCCAGCAGCGTCCCATCGGGGGGAAATACGCAGTATTTT. The chain carries TRBV9 and TRBJ2-3; 7 bases are shared with TRBD2. V dropped 2 bases and J dropped 7; count of bases not matched to a gene: 7. This CDR3 contains 14 residues. Germline lookup yields CDR1 SGDLS and CDR2 YYNGEE. The whole variable domain, filled in from reference TRBV9 and TRBJ2-3, reads DSGVTQTPKHLITATGQRVTLRCSPRSGDLSVYWYQQSLDQGLQFLIQYYNGEERAKGNILERFSAQQFPDLHSELNLSSLELGDSALYFCASSVPSGGNTQYFGPGTRLTVL.

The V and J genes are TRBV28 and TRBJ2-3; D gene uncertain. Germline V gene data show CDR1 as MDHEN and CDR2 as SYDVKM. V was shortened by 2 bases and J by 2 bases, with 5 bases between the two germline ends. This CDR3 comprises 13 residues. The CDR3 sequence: CASSLTDTDTQYF. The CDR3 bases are TGTGCCAGCAGTTTAACCGACACAGATACGCAGTATTTT.

CDR3 region: CASSRGLANYGYTF. The CDR3 nucleotides are TGTGCCAGCAGCAGGGGTCTAGCTAACTATGGCTACACCTTC. The rearrangement joins TRBV6-5 to TRBJ1-2; D is possibly TRBD1 (6 bases). This CDR3 has 14 residues. The germline V and J ends were trimmed by 6 bases and 0 bases, with 11 bases remaining between them. From germline, CDR1 is MNHEY and CDR2 SVGAGI.